Below are 14 T cell receptor beta chains sequenced from a single sample in a study of HIV-infected patients and healthy controls. No cell fractionation was done, so the repertoire covers all unsorted peripheral blood T cells. About 480 ng RNA was reverse transcribed with alpha and beta constant-region primers. Separate chain-specific third strand synthesis with multiplexing indices produced the alpha and beta libraries. One entry per CDR3 protein results from TCRdb running MiXCR on the 5' RACE reads. The sample shows around 9,000 distinct CDR3 sequences, approximately 5% of them seen only once. Sequencing was done on a sample of blood. The receptors derive from an adult in good health.

This clonotype was observed many times. The chain uses TRBV7-2 and TRBJ2-3, with 16 bases lining up with TRBD2. Germline loops: CDR1 SGHTA, CDR2 FQGNSA. Trimming cost V 6 bases and J 0 bases; bases outside gene matches: 12. The CDR3 has 20 amino acids. CDR3 residues: CASSFHPGTSGRASTDTQYF. CDR3 DNA: TGTGCCAGCAGTTTTCATCCCGGGACTAGCGGGAGGGCGAGCACAGATACGCAGTATTTT.

By sample share, this clonotype is medium-sized (0.01 to 0.1%). This chain links TRBV12-3 or TRBV12-4 with TRBJ1-1; D is unresolved. This CDR3 comprises 11 residues. The V gene lost 2 bases and the J gene lost 9 bases, with 7 bases spanning the gap. In DNA, the CDR3 is TGTGCCAGCAGTTTAAAGTGGAAAGCTTTCTTT. Its translation is CASSLKWKAFF.

This clonotype was seen at least ten times. The chain couples TRBV24-1 to TRBJ2-2; TRBD2 is a possible D gene (5 bases). The CDR3 consists of 13 residues. Per the germline V gene, CDR1 is KGHDR and CDR2 is SFDVKD. V was shortened by 4 bases and J by 6 bases, with 8 bases between the two germline ends. DNA for the CDR3: TGTGCCACCAGTGACGGACTGTCCGGGGAGCTGTTTTTT. The encoded protein is CATSDGLSGELFF.

In its sample, this clonotype was seen many times. This rearrangement joins TRBV7-2 to TRBJ1-5; TRBD1 might be the D (5 bases). V lost 5 bases to trimming and J lost 6 bases, with 8 bases between them. Germline V gene data show CDR1 as SGHTA and CDR2 as FQGNSA. The CDR3 is 12 amino acids. The CDR3 coding sequence is TGTGCCAGCAGCCCGGGGGGTCAGCCCCAGCATTTT. As protein: CASSPGGQPQHF.

V gene TRBV6-2 or TRBV6-3 combines with J gene TRBJ2-7; D may be TRBD1 or TRBD2 (5 bases each). Germline values: CDR1 MNHEY, CDR2 SVGEGT. The V end lost 3 bases, the J end lost 6 bases, and 12 bases lay between the germline ends. The CDR3 is made up of 13 amino acids. The CDR3 region is CASSYGGHFEQYF. CDR3 nucleotide sequence: TGTGCCAGCAGTTATGGAGGACACTTCGAGCAGTACTTC.

This clonotype is categorized as medium-sized. The chain couples TRBV7-2 to TRBJ2-1; possible D gene TRBD2, 6 bases. The CDR3 is 14 amino acids. Trimming took 6 bases from V and 8 from J, leaving 17 bases between them. Germline V gene data show CDR1 as SGHTA and CDR2 as FQGNSA. The CDR3 region is CASSSPVGGDEQFF. In DNA form, the CDR3 reads TGTGCCAGCAGTTCACCAGTGGGAGGAGATGAGCAGTTCTTC. The whole variable domain, remainder taken from reference TRBV7-2 and TRBJ2-1, is GAGVSQSPSNKVTEKGKDVELRCDPISGHTALYWYRQSLGQGLEFLIYFQGNSAPDKSGLPSDRFSAERTGGSVSTLTIQRTQQEDSAVYLCASSSPVGGDEQFFGPGTRLTVL.

Relative to its sample, this clonotype is medium-sized. This sequence joins TRBV3-1 and TRBJ2-3; unclear D gene. The CDR3 is 13 residues long. V lost 3 bases and J 2 bases, leaving 6 bases between the germline ends. Germline CDR1 LGHDT, CDR2 YNNKEL (reference sequence). The chain's CDR3 is CASSQSTTDTQYF. The CDR3 DNA reads TGTGCCAGCAGCCAGTCAACCACAGATACGCAGTATTTT.

The V call is TRBV7-6, the J call TRBJ1-5; 9 bases are shared with TRBD1. In germline, CDR1 is SGHVS, CDR2 FNYEAQ. The V gene end was trimmed by 3 bases and the J gene end by 5 bases; junction bases not matched to a gene: 2. This CDR3 is built from 14 residues. CDR3: CASSLTGGYQPQHF. CDR3 bases: TGTGCCAGCAGCTTGACAGGGGGGTATCAGCCCCAGCATTTT.

This clonotype is labeled medium-sized (0.01 to 0.1%). V and J are TRBV7-2 and TRBJ2-6, with 10 bases aligning to TRBD1. Germline loops: CDR1 SGHTA, CDR2 FQGNSA. With 5 bases clipped from V and 3 bases from J, the junction kept 10 bases outside the gene matches. The CDR3 loop spans 18 amino acids. In nucleotides, the CDR3 is TGTGCCAGCAGCCTCATCCCGGGACAGGGGAATGGGGCCAACGTCCTGACTTTC. Translated, it gives CASSLIPGQGNGANVLTF.

Notes on this clonotype: A much bigger clone sits one base away, suggesting this may be a read error. The J gene is TRBJ2-3, the V gene TRBV7-2; TRBD2 might be the D (5 bases). The germline V gene encodes CDR1 SGHTA and CDR2 FQGNSA. The CDR3 sequence is 14 residues long. DNA for the CDR3: TGTGCCAGCAGCTTATTACGGGGAACAGATATGCAGTATTTT. Amino acid sequence: CASSLLRGTDMQYF.

In this sample, this clonotype turned up many times. In DNA form, the CDR3 reads TGTGCCAGCAGCCAGGCCCACTATGGCTACACCTTC. It specifies CASSQAHYGYTF. The chain couples TRBV3-1 to TRBJ1-2; D is uncertain. CDR1 and CDR2 from the germline V gene are LGHDT and YNNKEL (reference sequence). The CDR3 spans 12 residues. V lost 3 bases, J lost 3 bases, and 5 bases lay in between.

In this sample, this clonotype is medium-sized (0.01 to 0.1%). The genes are TRBV3-1 and TRBJ2-1; maybe TRBD1 (6 bases). V dropped 4 bases and J dropped 0 bases, with 10 bases sitting between them. The length of the CDR3 is 15 residues. Germline V CDR1 and CDR2: LGHDT, YNNKEL (reference sequence). The CDR3 loop reads CASSRGQSSYNEQFF. The CDR3 DNA is TGTGCCAGCAGCCGGGGACAAAGCTCCTACAATGAGCAGTTCTTC.

This clonotype rates as medium-sized. V usage is TRBV5-1 and J usage is TRBJ1-6, with a possible D match to TRBD1 (6 bases). Deletions cut 2 bases from V and 1 base from J, with 10 bases between. The CDR3 extends over 16 amino acids. The germline gives CDR1 SGHRS, CDR2 YFSETQ. The CDR3 nucleotides are TGCGCCAGCAGCTTCACCAGGGGATCCTATAATTCACCCCTCCACTTT. It specifies CASSFTRGSYNSPLHF.

By share of the sample, this clonotype is medium-sized. The chain is built from TRBV28 and TRBJ1-6; 8 bases align to TRBD1. The trim removed 7 bases at V and 7 bases at J, leaving 6 bases unmatched. The CDR3 is 14 residues long. The germline gives CDR1 MDHEN, CDR2 SYDVKM. The CDR3 nucleotides are TGTGCCAGCAACAACGACAGGGGAAATTCACCCCTCCACTTT. Protein: CASNNDRGNSPLHF.